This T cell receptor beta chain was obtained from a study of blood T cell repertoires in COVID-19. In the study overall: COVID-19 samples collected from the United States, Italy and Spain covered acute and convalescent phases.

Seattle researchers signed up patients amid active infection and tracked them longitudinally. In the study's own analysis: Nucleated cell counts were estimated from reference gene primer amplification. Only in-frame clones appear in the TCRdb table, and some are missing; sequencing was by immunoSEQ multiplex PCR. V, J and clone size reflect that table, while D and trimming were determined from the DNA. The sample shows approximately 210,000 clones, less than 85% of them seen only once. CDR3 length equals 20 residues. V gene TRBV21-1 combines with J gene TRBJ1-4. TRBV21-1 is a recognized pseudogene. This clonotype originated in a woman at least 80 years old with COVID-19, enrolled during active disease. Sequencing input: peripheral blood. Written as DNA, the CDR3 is TGTGCCAGCAGCAAAGAGGGGCGGCCCCCGGGGGGGACAACTAATGAAAAACTGTTTTTT. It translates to CASSKEGRPPGGTTNEKLFF.